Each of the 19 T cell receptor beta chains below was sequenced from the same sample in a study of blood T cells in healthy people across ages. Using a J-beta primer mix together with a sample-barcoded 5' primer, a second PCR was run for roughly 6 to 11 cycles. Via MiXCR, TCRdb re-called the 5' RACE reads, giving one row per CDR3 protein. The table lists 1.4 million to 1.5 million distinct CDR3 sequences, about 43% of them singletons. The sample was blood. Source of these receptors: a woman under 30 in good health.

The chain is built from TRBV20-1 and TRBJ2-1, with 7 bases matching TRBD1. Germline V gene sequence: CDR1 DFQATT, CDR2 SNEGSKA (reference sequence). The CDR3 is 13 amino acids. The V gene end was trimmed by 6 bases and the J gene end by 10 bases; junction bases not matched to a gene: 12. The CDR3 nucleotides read TGCAGTGCCCCCATCACAGGGGAGAAAGAGCAGTTCTTC. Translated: CSAPITGEKEQFF.

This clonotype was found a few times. CDR3 DNA: TGTGCCAGCAGAGGAGACTCACAGGGTCGAGCTTTCTTT. Protein sequence: CASRGDSQGRAFF. The chain joins TRBV2 to TRBJ1-1; tentative D call: TRBD1 (6 bases). The CDR3 spans 13 residues. Germline loops: CDR1 SNHLY, CDR2 FYNNEI. Trimming cost V 6 bases and J 10 bases, with 18 bases left between them.

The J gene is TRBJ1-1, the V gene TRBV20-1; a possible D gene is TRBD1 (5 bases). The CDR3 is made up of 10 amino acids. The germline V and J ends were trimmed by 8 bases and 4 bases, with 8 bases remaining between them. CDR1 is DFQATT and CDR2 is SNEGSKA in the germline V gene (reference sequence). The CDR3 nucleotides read TGCAGTACCCAGGGCACTGAAGCTTTCTTT. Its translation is CSTQGTEAFF.

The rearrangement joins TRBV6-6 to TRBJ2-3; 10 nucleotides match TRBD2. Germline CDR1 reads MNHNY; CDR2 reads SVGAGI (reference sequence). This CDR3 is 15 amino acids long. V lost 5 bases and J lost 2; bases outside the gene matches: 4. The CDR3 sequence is CASSGLAGDTDTQYF. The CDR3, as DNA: TGTGCCAGCAGTGGTCTAGCGGGAGACACAGATACGCAGTATTTT.

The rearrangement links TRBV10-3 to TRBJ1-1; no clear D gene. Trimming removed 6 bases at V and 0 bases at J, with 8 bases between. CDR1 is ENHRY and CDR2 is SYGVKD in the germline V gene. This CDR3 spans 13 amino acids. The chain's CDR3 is CAISREVNTEAFF. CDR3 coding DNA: TGTGCCATCAGCCGAGAAGTGAACACTGAAGCTTTCTTT.

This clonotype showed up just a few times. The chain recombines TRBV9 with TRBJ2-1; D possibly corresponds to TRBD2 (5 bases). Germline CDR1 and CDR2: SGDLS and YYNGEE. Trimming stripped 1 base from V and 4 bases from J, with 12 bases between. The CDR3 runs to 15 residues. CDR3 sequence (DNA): TGTGCCAGCAGCGTATCAGCGGAGATTTACAATGAGCAGTTCTTC. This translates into CASSVSAEIYNEQFF. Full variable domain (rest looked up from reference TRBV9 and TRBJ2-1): DSGVTQTPKHLITATGQRVTLRCSPRSGDLSVYWYQQSLDQGLQFLIQYYNGEERAKGNILERFSAQQFPDLHSELNLSSLELGDSALYFCASSVSAEIYNEQFFGPGTRLTVL.

CDR3 amino acids: CASSLGPGTTNEKLFF. For the CDR3, the DNA is TGTGCCAGCAGCTTAGGACCGGGGACAACTAATGAAAAACTGTTTTTT. V usage is TRBV11-2 and J usage is TRBJ1-4; D is unresolved. Germline CDR1 SGHAT, CDR2 FQNNGV. The CDR3 spans 16 residues. Trimming shortened V by 1 base and J by 0 bases, and 9 bases separated the two germline ends.

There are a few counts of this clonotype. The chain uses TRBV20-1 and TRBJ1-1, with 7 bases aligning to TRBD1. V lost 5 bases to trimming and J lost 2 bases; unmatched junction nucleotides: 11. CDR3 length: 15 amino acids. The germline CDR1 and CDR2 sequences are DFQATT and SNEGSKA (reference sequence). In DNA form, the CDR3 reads TGCAGTGCTCCCCAGGGACAGTCGGGAAACACTGAAGCTTTCTTT. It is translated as CSAPQGQSGNTEAFF.

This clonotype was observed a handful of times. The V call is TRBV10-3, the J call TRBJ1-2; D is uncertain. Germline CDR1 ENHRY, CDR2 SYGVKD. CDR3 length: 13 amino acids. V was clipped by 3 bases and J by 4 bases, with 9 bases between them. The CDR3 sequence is CAISDTAPYGYTF. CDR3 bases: TGTGCCATCAGTGATACGGCCCCCTATGGCTACACCTTC.

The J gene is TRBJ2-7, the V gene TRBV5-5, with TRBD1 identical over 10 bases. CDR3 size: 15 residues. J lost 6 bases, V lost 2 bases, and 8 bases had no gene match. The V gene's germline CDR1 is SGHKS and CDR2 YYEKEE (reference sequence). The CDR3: CASSFLRQGAFEQYF. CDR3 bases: TGTGCCAGCAGCTTCCTCAGACAGGGGGCCTTCGAGCAGTACTTC. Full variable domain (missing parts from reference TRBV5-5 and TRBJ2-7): DAGVTQSPTHLIKTRGQQVTLRCSPISGHKSVSWYQQVLGQGPQFIFQYYEKEERGRGNFPDRFSARQFPNYSSELNVNALLLGDSALYLCASSFLRQGAFEQYFGPGTRLTVT.

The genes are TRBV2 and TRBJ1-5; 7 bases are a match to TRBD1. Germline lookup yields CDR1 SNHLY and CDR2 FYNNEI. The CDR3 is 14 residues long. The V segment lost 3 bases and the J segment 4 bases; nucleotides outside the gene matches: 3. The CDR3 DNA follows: TGTGCCAGCAGTGACCAGGGGGGTAATCAGCCCCAGCATTTT. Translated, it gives CASSDQGGNQPQHF. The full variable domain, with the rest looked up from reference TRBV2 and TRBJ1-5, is EPEVTQTPSHQVTQMGQEVILRCVPISNHLYFYWYRQILGQKVEFLVSFYNNEISEKSEIFDDQFSVERPDGSNFTLKIRSTKLEDSAMYFCASSDQGGNQPQHFGDGTRLSIL.

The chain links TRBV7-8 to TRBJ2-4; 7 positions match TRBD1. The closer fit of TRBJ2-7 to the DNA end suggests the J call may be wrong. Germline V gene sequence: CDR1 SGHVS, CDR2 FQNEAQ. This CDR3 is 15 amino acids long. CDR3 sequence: CASSSDREEGYEQYF. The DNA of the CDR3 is TGTGCCAGCAGCTCCGACAGGGAAGAGGGTTACGAGCAGTACTTC.

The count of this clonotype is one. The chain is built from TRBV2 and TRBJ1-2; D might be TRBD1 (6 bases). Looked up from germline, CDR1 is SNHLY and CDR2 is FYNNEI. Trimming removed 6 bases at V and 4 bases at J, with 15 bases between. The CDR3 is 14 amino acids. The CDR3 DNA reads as TGTGCCAGCAGGGGGGGGGGGCTGGGCTATGGCTACACCTTC. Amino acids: CASRGGGLGYGYTF.

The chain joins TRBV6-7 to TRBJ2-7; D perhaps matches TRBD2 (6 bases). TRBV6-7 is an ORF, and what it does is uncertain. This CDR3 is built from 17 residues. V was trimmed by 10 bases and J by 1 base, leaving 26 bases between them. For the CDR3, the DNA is TGTGCCAACCTTAGCGGTTCTGCCCCAGCCCGTTCCTACGAGCAGTACTTC. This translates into CANLSGSAPARSYEQYF.

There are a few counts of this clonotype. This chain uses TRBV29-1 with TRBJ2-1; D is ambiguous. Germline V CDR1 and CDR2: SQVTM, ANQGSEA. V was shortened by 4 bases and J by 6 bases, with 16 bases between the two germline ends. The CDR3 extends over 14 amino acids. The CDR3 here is CSVGGASQVNEQFF. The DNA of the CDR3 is TGCAGCGTTGGCGGAGCGTCCCAGGTCAATGAGCAGTTCTTC.

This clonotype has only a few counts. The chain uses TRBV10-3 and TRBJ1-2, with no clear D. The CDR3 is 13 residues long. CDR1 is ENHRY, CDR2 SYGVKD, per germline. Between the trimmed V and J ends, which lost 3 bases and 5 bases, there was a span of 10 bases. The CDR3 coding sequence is TGTGCCATCAGTGATTCAGAGGCATATGGCTACACCTTC. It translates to CAISDSEAYGYTF.

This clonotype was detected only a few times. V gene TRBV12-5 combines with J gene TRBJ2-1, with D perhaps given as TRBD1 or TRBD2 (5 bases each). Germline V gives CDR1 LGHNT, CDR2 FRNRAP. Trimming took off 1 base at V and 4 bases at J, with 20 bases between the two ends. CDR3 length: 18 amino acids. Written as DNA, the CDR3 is TGTGCTAGTGGTTTGGAGGGAGTATCCAGGGCCCGATACAATGAGCAGTTCTTC. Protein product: CASGLEGVSRARYNEQFF. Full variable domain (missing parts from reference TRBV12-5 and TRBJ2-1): DARVTQTPRHKVTEMGQEVTMRCQPILGHNTVFWYRQTMMQGLELLAYFRNRAPLDDSGMPKDRFSAEMPDATLATLKIQPSEPRDSAVYFCASGLEGVSRARYNEQFFGPGTRLTVL.

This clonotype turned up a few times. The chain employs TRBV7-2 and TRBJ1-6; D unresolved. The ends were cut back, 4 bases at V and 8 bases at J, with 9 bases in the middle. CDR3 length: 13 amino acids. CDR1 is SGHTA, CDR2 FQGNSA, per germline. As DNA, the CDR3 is TGTGCCAGCAGCTCCCGGACGGATTCACCCCTCCACTTT. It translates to CASSSRTDSPLHF.

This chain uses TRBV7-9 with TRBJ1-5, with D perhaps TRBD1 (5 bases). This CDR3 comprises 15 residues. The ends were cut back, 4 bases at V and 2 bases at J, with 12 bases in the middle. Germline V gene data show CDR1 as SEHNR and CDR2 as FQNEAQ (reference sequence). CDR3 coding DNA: TGTGCCAGCAGCTCCGGGGACGGACGCAATCAGCCCCAGCATTTT. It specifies CASSSGDGRNQPQHF.